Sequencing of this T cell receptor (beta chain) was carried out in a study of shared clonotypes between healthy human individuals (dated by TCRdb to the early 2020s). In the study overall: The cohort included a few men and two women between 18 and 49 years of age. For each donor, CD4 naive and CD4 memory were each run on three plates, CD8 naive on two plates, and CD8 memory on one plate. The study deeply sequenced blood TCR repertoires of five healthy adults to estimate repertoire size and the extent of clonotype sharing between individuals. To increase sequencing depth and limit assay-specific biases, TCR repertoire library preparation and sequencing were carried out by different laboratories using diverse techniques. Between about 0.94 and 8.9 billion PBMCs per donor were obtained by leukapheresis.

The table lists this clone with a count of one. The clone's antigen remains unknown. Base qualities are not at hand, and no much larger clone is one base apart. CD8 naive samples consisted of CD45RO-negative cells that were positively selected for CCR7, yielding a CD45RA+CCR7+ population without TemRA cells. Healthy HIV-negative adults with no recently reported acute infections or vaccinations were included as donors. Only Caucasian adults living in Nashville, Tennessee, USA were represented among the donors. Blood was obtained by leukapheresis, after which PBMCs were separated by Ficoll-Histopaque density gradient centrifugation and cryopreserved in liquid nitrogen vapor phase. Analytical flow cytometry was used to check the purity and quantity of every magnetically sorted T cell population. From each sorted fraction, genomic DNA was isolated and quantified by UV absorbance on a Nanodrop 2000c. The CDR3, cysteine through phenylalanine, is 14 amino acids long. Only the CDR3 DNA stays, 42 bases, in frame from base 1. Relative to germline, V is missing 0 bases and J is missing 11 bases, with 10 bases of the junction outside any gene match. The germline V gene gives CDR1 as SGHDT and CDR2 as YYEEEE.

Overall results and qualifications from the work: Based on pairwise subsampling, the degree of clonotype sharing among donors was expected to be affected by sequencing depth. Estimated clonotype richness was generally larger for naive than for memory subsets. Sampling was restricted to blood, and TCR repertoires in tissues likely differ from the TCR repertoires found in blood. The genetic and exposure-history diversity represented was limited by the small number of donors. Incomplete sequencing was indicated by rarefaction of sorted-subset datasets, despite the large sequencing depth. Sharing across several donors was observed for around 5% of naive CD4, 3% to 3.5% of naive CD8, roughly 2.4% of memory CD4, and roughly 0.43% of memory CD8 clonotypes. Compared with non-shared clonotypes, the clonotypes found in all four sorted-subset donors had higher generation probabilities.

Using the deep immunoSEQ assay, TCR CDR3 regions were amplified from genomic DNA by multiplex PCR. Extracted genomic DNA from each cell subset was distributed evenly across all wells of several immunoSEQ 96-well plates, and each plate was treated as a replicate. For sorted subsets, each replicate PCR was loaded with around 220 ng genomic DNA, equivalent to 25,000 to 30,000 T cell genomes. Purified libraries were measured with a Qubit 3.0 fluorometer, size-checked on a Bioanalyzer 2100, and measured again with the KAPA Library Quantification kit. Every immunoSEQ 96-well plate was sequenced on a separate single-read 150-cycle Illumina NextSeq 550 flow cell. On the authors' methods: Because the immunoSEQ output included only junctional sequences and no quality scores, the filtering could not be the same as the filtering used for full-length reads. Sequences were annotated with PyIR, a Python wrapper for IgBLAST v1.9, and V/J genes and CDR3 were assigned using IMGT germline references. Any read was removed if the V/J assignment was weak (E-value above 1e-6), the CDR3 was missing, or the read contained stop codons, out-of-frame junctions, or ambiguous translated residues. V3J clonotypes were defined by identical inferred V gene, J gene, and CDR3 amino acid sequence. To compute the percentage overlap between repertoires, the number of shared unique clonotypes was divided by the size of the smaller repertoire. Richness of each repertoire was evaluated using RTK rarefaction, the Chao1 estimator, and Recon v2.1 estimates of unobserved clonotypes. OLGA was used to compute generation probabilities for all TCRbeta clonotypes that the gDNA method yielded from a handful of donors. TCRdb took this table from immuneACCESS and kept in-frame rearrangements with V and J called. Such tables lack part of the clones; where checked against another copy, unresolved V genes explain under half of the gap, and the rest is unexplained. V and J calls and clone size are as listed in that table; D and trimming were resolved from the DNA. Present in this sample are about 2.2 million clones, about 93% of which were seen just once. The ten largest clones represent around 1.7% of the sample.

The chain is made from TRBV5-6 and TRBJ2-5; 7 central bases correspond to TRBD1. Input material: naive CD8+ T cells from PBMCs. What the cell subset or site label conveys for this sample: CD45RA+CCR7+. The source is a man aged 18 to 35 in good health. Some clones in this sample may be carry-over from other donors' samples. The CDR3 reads CASSLATRQGEQYF. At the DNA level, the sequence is TGTGCCAGCAGCTTGGCCACCCGACAGGGTGAGCAGTACTTC.